These 28 T cell receptor beta chains were all obtained from the same sample, sequenced in a study of blood T cell repertoires in COVID-19. Clones were read by immunoSEQ multiplex PCR, and TCRdb kept only the in-frame ones, dropping some. The sample has 45,000 to 55,000 clones, over 85% seen once. What was sequenced was peripheral blood. The receptor set was obtained from a man older than 75 with acute or convalescent COVID-19.

This clone was seen a single time. The chain recombines TRBV5-6 with TRBJ1-2; a weak D match, TRBD1 (6 bases). V lost 5 bases and J lost 2, with 10 bases in between. Germline-derived CDR1 and CDR2 are SGHDT and YYEEEE. The CDR3 loop spans 13 amino acids. DNA for the CDR3: TGTGCCAGCAGGGGGGACATCAACTATGGCTACACCTTC. It translates to CASRGDINYGYTF.

This chain connects TRBV7-9 to TRBJ1-1; 11 nucleotides agree with TRBD1. Germline loops: CDR1 SEHNR, CDR2 FQNEAQ (reference sequence). This CDR3 has 14 residues. Germline trimming cut 6 bases from V and 6 bases from J; bases unmatched to any gene: 6. CDR3: CASSGTGGGSEAFF. The CDR3 DNA reads TGTGCCAGCAGTGGGACAGGGGGAGGATCTGAAGCTTTCTTT.

The CDR3 sequence: CASSQGVDYGYTF. CDR3 DNA: TGTGCCAGCTCCCAGGGGGTAGACTATGGCTACACCTTC. The V gene is TRBV18, the J gene TRBJ1-2; 7 nucleotides line up with TRBD1. The CDR3 runs 13 residues. The ends lost 6 bases at V and 3 bases at J; junction bases unmatched: 4. Germline V gene data show CDR1 as KGHSH and CDR2 as LQKENI.

The chain recombines TRBV6-4 with TRBJ2-3; 10 bases fit TRBD2. The CDR3 runs 15 residues. The germline V gene has CDR1 MRHNA and CDR2 SNTAGT. After removal of 6 bases from V and 4 bases from J, the junction contained 7 bases not matched to a gene. The CDR3 here is CASSRGLAAADTQYF. CDR3 coding DNA: TGTGCCAGCAGCCGCGGACTAGCGGCGGCAGATACGCAGTATTTT.

In the case of this clone: The junction differs from germline at one of its ends, possibly a read error. CDR3 loop: CASSPGTGGDLISSTLNF. For the CDR3, the DNA is TGTGCCAGCAGCCCCGGGACAGGGGGCGATTTGATCTCAAGCACACTAAACTTC. The chain uses TRBV5-6 and TRBJ2-7; TRBD1 matches 12 bases. The germline gives CDR1 SGHDT, CDR2 YYEEEE. This CDR3 is built from 18 residues. The full variable domain, with the rest looked up from reference TRBV5-6 and TRBJ2-7, is DAGVTQSPTHLIKTRGQQVTLRCSPKSGHDTVSWYQQALGQGPQFIFQYYEEEERQRGNFPDRFSGHQFPNYSSELNVNALLLGDSALYLCASSPGTGGDLISSTLNFGPGTRLTVT.

The chain employs TRBV5-1 and TRBJ2-1; 15 nucleotides line up with TRBD2. This CDR3 spans 16 amino acids. J lost 7 bases, V lost 4 bases, and 6 bases had no gene match. The germline CDR1 and CDR2 sequences are SGHRS and YFSETQ. CDR3 sequence reads: CASSTGLAGGRNEQFF. The CDR3 DNA is TGCGCCAGCAGCACCGGACTAGCGGGGGGGCGAAATGAGCAGTTCTTC.

V usage is TRBV11-3 and J usage is TRBJ2-7; 7 positions match TRBD1. Trimming took 6 bases from V and 6 from J; bases not matched to a gene: 8. This CDR3 region has 13 residues. Germline CDR1 is SGHNT and CDR2 is YENEEA. The CDR3 DNA follows: TGTGCCAGCAGTCAACAGGGGCTCGGCGAGCAGTACTTC. It yields the protein CASSQQGLGEQYF.

The V and J genes are TRBV5-5 and TRBJ1-2, with TRBD1 matching over 7 bases. The germline gives CDR1 SGHKS, CDR2 YYEKEE (reference sequence). V dropped 1 base and J dropped 0; count of bases not matched to a gene: 6. The CDR3 is 16 residues long. CDR3 loop: CASSLSTGRANYGYTF. The CDR3 coding sequence is TGTGCCAGCAGCTTGTCGACAGGGAGAGCTAACTATGGCTACACCTTC.

The V gene is TRBV5-4, the J gene TRBJ1-2; possibly TRBD1 for D (6 bases). This CDR3 has 13 residues. V shed 1 base and J shed 6 bases, with 10 bases lying between them. Germline CDR1 and CDR2: SGHNT and YYREEE (reference sequence). The chain's CDR3 is CASSLSGVDGYTF. DNA of the CDR3: TGTGCCAGCAGCTTGTCAGGGGTCGATGGCTACACCTTC.

This chain connects TRBV6-5 to TRBJ2-1; 9 nucleotides match TRBD2. CDR1 and CDR2 from the germline V gene are MNHEY and SVGAGI. Unmatched junction bases numbered 8, after V lost 11 bases and J lost 6 bases. The CDR3 extends over 13 amino acids. The CDR3 region has the DNA TGTGCCTCCGGGAGACTAGCGGTCAATGAGCAGTTCTTC. Translated, it gives CASGRLAVNEQFF.

The chain joins TRBV11-2 to TRBJ2-7, with D perhaps matching TRBD1 (5 bases). This CDR3 is built from 14 residues. Germline lookup yields CDR1 SGHAT and CDR2 FQNNGV. V lost 0 bases, J lost 4 bases, and 10 bases lay in between. The CDR3 nucleotides read TGTGCCAGCAGCTTAGATACCCCAGGGTACGAGCAGTACTTC. It encodes CASSLDTPGYEQYF.

This clone occurred once. The V call is TRBV7-9, the J call TRBJ1-1; tentative D call: TRBD1 (6 bases). Per the germline V gene, CDR1 is SEHNR and CDR2 is FQNEAQ (reference sequence). V was cut by 4 bases and J by 10 bases, with 16 bases left in between. CDR3 length: 13 amino acids. Here the CDR3 reads CASSSRDIWGAFF. CDR3 in DNA: TGTGCCAGCAGCTCCCGGGACATATGGGGAGCTTTCTTT.

The chain links TRBV5-1 to TRBJ2-5; D gene ambiguous. Trimming pared 0 bases from V and 2 bases from J, leaving 8 bases between. Germline CDR1 and CDR2: SGHRS and YFSETQ. The CDR3 length is 14 residues. For the CDR3, the DNA is TGCGCCAGCAGCTTGGGTGCGACACAAGAGACCCAGTACTTC. This translates into CASSLGATQETQYF.

The chain uses TRBV11-3 and TRBJ2-1; 8 bases line up with TRBD2. The CDR3 is 14 amino acids. V gave up 5 bases and J gave up 0 bases; unmatched junction bases: 0. CDR1 is SGHNT, CDR2 YENEEA, per germline. The CDR3 loop is CASSRGGSYNEQFF. The CDR3 DNA reads TGTGCCAGCAGCCGGGGGGGCTCCTACAATGAGCAGTTCTTC.

Comments on this clone: At one boundary the junction diverges from the germline segment, which might be a read error. This chain's CDR3 is CASSQDPRLAPNF. Written as DNA, the CDR3 is TGTGCCAGCAGCCAAGACCCCCGCCTGGCCCCGAACTTC. This chain connects TRBV3-1 (or the pseudogene TRBV3-2) to TRBJ2-5; D is uncertain. CDR3 length: 13 residues. Per the germline V gene, CDR1 is LGHDT and CDR2 is YNNKEL (reference sequence).

The chain links TRBV9 to TRBJ1-1, with TRBD1 as a possible D gene (5 bases). The V end was cut by 2 bases, the J end by 1 base, with 6 bases between. The CDR3 length is 13 residues. Germline V gene sequence: CDR1 SGDLS, CDR2 YYNGEE. CDR3 sequence reads: CASSVTGNTEAFF. The CDR3 region has the DNA TGTGCCAGCAGCGTCACAGGGAACACTGAAGCTTTCTTT.

CDR3 sequence reads: CASTSTRGNSPLHF. The CDR3 nucleotides read TGTGCCAGCACCTCAACTCGAGGTAATTCACCCCTCCACTTT. The V and J genes are TRBV25-1 and TRBJ1-6; no firm D call. Germline V gene lookup returns CDR1 MGHDK and CDR2 SYGVNS. The CDR3 extends over 14 amino acids. The V end was cut by 7 bases, the J end by 6 bases, with 13 bases between.

The chain joins TRBV7-9 to TRBJ2-7, with D perhaps matching TRBD1 (8 bases). V lost 5 bases and J lost 6, with 23 bases in between. This CDR3 is built from 16 residues. Germline loops: CDR1 SEHNR, CDR2 FQNEAQ (reference sequence). CDR3 DNA: TGTGCCAGCAGCCCTCAGGGGGGGCAGGGGGCGTCCGAGCAGTACTTC. Translation: CASSPQGGQGASEQYF.

This chain connects TRBV24-1 to TRBJ1-1; D call uncertain. The CDR3 is 18 amino acids. From germline, CDR1 is KGHDR and CDR2 SFDVKD. The V and J ends lost 8 bases and 7 bases respectively, with 31 bases between them. Here the CDR3 DNA reads TGTGCCACCATGAGAACTGGTCGAGGGAAGGGAAGGGTCGGTGAAGCTTTCTTT. This sequence encodes CATMRTGRGKGRVGEAFF.

This clone was observed a handful of times. CDR3: CASSRDNHSPLHF. DNA of the CDR3: TGTGCCAGTAGTAGGGACAACCATTCACCCCTCCACTTT. This chain uses TRBV19 with TRBJ1-6; a possible D gene is TRBD1 (6 bases). Trimming pared 4 bases from V and 8 bases from J, leaving 9 bases between. Per germline, CDR1 LNHDA and CDR2 SQIVND (reference sequence). The CDR3 spans 13 residues.

The chain couples TRBV7-9 to TRBJ2-3, with TRBD2 matching over 10 bases. The V segment lost 6 bases and the J segment 1 base; nucleotides outside the gene matches: 7. CDR1 and CDR2 from the germline V gene are SEHNR and FQNEAQ (reference sequence). The CDR3 totals 16 residues. CDR3 sequence (DNA): TGTGCCAGCAGTCTCGGCCTAGCGGGGGGCACAGATACGCAGTATTTT. As protein: CASSLGLAGGTDTQYF.

The CDR3 region is CASSYGGQANTEAFF. The CDR3 nucleotides read TGTGCCAGCAGTTATGGGGGACAAGCGAACACTGAAGCTTTCTTT. V and J are TRBV6-6 and TRBJ1-1; D is perhaps TRBD1 (6 bases). CDR1 and CDR2 (germline): MNHNY, SVGAGI (reference sequence). This CDR3 contains 15 residues. Trimming pared 3 bases from V and 1 base from J, leaving 12 bases between.

This clone was detected a few times. The chain has TRBV2 and TRBJ1-3; tentatively, D is TRBD1 (6 bases). Trimming left V 6 bases short and J 0 bases short, with 15 bases between. Germline V CDR1 and CDR2: SNHLY, FYNNEI. CDR3 length: 16 residues. The CDR3 reads CASSVRGPTSGNTIYF. The CDR3 bases are TGTGCCAGCAGCGTCAGGGGCCCAACCTCTGGAAACACCATATATTTT.

This chain joins TRBV5-8 and TRBJ2-7; TRBD1 matches at 10 bases. The CDR3 spans 13 residues. The trim removed 3 bases at V and 5 bases at J, leaving 2 bases unmatched. CDR1 is SGHTS, CDR2 YDEGEE, per germline. CDR3 residues: CASSWDRGHEQYF. Written as DNA, the CDR3 is TGTGCCAGCAGCTGGGACAGGGGCCACGAGCAGTACTTC.

The chain combines TRBV27 with TRBJ2-5, with TRBD1 identical over 11 bases. The CDR3 loop spans 15 amino acids. Germline V gene data show CDR1 as MNHEY and CDR2 as SMNVEV (reference sequence). Trimming cost V 5 bases and J 5 bases; bases outside gene matches: 7. The CDR3 loop is CASSPRTGGRETQYF. In DNA form, the CDR3 reads TGTGCCAGCAGTCCACGGACAGGGGGCAGGGAGACCCAGTACTTC.

V and J are TRBV5-5 and TRBJ1-2; D is perhaps TRBD1 (5 bases). V lost 2 bases to trimming and J lost 8 bases, with 16 bases between them. Per the germline V gene, CDR1 is SGHKS and CDR2 is YYEKEE (reference sequence). CDR3 length: 14 amino acids. This chain's CDR3 is CASSFEGLLGGYTF. In DNA form, the CDR3 reads TGTGCCAGCAGCTTCGAGGGACTACTTGGAGGCTACACCTTC.

This chain connects TRBV5-5 to TRBJ2-3, with 8 nucleotides matching TRBD2. This CDR3 comprises 16 residues. Losses at the gene ends were 0 bases for V and 5 bases for J; bases not matched to a gene: 8. Germline loops: CDR1 SGHKS, CDR2 YYEKEE (reference sequence). The CDR3 sequence is CASSLGSRGAIDTQYF. CDR3 in DNA: TGTGCCAGCAGCTTGGGTTCGCGGGGGGCAATAGATACGCAGTATTTT. The entire variable domain, with the rest obtained from reference TRBV5-5 and TRBJ2-3, is as follows: DAGVTQSPTHLIKTRGQQVTLRCSPISGHKSVSWYQQVLGQGPQFIFQYYEKEERGRGNFPDRFSARQFPNYSSELNVNALLLGDSALYLCASSLGSRGAIDTQYFGPGTRLTVL.

The genes are TRBV19 and TRBJ1-6; D is unresolved. There are 17 residues in the CDR3. V gave up 4 bases and J gave up 6 bases, with 19 bases separating them. Germline V lookup: CDR1 LNHDA, CDR2 SQIVND (reference sequence). The CDR3 sequence is CASSTGGGVLFNSPLHF. In nucleotides, the CDR3 is TGTGCCAGTAGTACGGGCGGCGGGGTTTTGTTTAATTCACCCCTCCACTTT.